These T cell receptor beta chains were read from a single sample in a study of CD8+CD57+ T cells in acquired aplastic anemia. TCRdb re-derived calls from the reads in MiXCR, one entry per CDR3 protein. The sample holds just over 150,000 distinct CDR3 sequences, roughly 48% seen once. Sample: sorted CD4+, CD8+, or CD8+CD57+ T cells (not recorded which) from PBMCs. Receptors were obtained from a human donor with aplastic anemia. The CDR3 runs from the conserved cysteine through the conserved F or W. The D gene is left open where the match is weak. Clone size, where shown, is once, few, many, or a class for clones that have expanded.

J: TRBJ1-1
size: .
V: TRBV2
D: .
DNA: TGTGCCAGCAGTGAAGGCTTAGACGGGAACACTGAAGCTTTCTTT
CDR3: CASSEGLDGNTEAFF

J: TRBJ2-1
size: .
V: TRBV4-2
D: TRBD2
DNA: TGTGCCAGCATCCAAGCGGGGGGGGGGAGCTCCTACAATGAGCAGTTCTTC
CDR3: CASIQAGGGSSYNEQFF

J: TRBJ1-4
size: many
V: TRBV5-6
D: .
DNA: TGTGCCAGCAGCATCTCGCCAAGTGCAACTAATGAAAAACTGTTTTTT
CDR3: CASSISPSATNEKLFF

J: TRBJ1-1
size: .
V: TRBV24-1
D: .
DNA: TGTGCCACCCACAATGGAGTCGGTACTGAAGCTTTCTTT
CDR3: CATHNGVGTEAFF

J: TRBJ1-1
size: .
V: TRBV19
D: .
DNA: TGTGCCAGTAGTATGGGGAACACTGAAGCTTTCTTT
CDR3: CASSMGNTEAFF

J: TRBJ2-2
size: .
V: TRBV24-1
D: TRBD1
DNA: TGTGCCACCAGTGGGACAGGGACCGGGGAACTGTTTTTT
CDR3: CATSGTGTGELFF

J: TRBJ1-2
size: many
V: TRBV11-1
D: TRBD1
DNA: TGTGCCAGCAGCTCGGGGACAGGGACTTTTTTGAGGGGCTACACCTTC
CDR3: CASSSGTGTFLRGYTF

J: TRBJ2-1
size: many
V: TRBV7-8
D: .
DNA: TGTGCCAGCAGCTTTGGGACCTCGGGGGTCTTC
CDR3: CASSFGTSGVF

J: TRBJ2-7
size: many
V: TRBV30
D: TRBD1
DNA: TGTGCCTGGAGACCGCCAGGACAGGCCGGCTACGAGCAGTACTTC
CDR3: CAWRPPGQAGYEQYF

J: TRBJ2-7
size: .
V: TRBV20-1
D: .
DNA: TGCAGTGCCCGAACGCAGGGGCTCTACGAGCAGTACTTC
CDR3: CSARTQGLYEQYF

J: TRBJ1-2
size: few
V: TRBV2
D: .
DNA: TGTGCCAGCAGTGATTGGGGAGATGGCTACACCTTC
CDR3: CASSDWGDGYTF

J: TRBJ2-5
size: .
V: TRBV2
D: TRBD2
DNA: TGTGCCAGCAGCCTAACTAGCGCTGAGAAGACCCAGTACTTC
CDR3: CASSLTSAEKTQYF